This TCR beta chain was captured in a study of T cell responses to AZD1222 COVID-19 vaccine. Study-wide findings and caveats: White British people made up most donors, females outnumbered males, and clonal diversity was possibly underestimated.

Data came from immunoSEQ multiplex PCR; TCRdb stores just in-frame clones and leaves some out. Of about 110,000 clones listed, roughly 90% are singletons. The table lists this clone with a count of one. The antigen is undetermined. The TCR originated in an adult who received the AZD1222 COVID-19 vaccine. The specimen was peripheral blood, collected 28 days after the second AZD1222 dose.

The CDR3 sequence: CASSVSGQNYGYTF. Written as DNA, the CDR3 is TGTGCCAGCAGCGTAAGTGGACAGAACTATGGCTACACCTTC. This chain joins TRBV9 and TRBJ1-2; possibly TRBD1 for D (6 bases). This CDR3 is built from 14 residues. Looked up from germline, CDR1 is SGDLS and CDR2 is YYNGEE. The ends were cut back, 1 base at V and 2 bases at J, with 9 bases in the middle.